This TCR beta chain was found in a study of cytomegalovirus exposure and HLA in healthy donors. Amplification used 60 Vbeta primers and 13 Jbeta primers. Profiled with immunoSEQ multiplex PCR; TCRdb holds only in-frame clones, not every one. The repertoire holds 150,000 to 200,000 clones, with around 80% as singletons. Of note for this clone: No antigen is known for it.

Overall study findings and caveats: Reported performance of the classifier showed diagnosis of cytomegalovirus status with high specificity and sensitivity. Compared with the approximately 680-donor mean, an Asian-associated ancestry cluster reportedly had fewer N-insertions, according to a later analysis.

The CDR3 sequence is 14 residues long. V lost 6 bases, J lost 5 bases, and 6 bases stayed unmatched. CDR1 is MNHEY, CDR2 SVGAGI, per germline. Sequencing was done on a sample of PBMCs. The TCR originated in a woman aged 40 to 50 in good health and CMV-seronegative. The rearrangement links TRBV6-5 to TRBJ1-4; 7 positions match TRBD1. For the CDR3, the DNA is TGTGCCAGCAGCCCCGACAGGGACAATGAAAAACTGTTTTTT. It encodes CASSPDRDNEKLFF.